This T cell receptor beta chain came from a study of identical twins. Study observations and caveats: Within beta out-of-frame sequences, the excess sharing observed between twins was weaker.

A universal primer site arose from template switching, and cDNA bore unique molecular identifiers. TCRdb re-analysed the 5' RACE reads in MiXCR, keeping a single row per CDR3 protein. The sample carries a few hundred thousand distinct CDR3 sequences, nearly 10% recorded once. Germline V CDR1 and CDR2: DFQATT, SNEGSKA (reference sequence). V was shortened by 0 bases and J by 0 bases, with 6 bases between the two germline ends. The CDR3 runs 13 residues. This clonotype came up a few times. Its matching antigen is unknown. This same sample was also taken into another study, of yellow fever vaccine responses in identical twins.

This sequence was found in a woman aged 18-29 years in good health. The chain uses TRBV20-1 and TRBJ2-7; possibly TRBD1 for D (6 bases). The sample taken for sequencing was PBMCs. The CDR3 loop is CSAREGASYEQYF. DNA of the CDR3: TGCAGTGCTAGAGAGGGGGCCTCCTACGAGCAGTACTTC.